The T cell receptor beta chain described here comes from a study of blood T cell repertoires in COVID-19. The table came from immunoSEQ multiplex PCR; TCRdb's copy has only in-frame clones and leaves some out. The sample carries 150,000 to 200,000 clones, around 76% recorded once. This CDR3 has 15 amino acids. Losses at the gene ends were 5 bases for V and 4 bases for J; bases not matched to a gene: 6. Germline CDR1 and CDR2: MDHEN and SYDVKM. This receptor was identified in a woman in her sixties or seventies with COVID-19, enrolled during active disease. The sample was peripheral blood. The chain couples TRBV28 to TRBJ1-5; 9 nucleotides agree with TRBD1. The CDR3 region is CASSISDRGNQPQHF. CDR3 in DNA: TGTGCCAGCAGTATATCAGACAGGGGGAATCAGCCCCAGCATTTT.